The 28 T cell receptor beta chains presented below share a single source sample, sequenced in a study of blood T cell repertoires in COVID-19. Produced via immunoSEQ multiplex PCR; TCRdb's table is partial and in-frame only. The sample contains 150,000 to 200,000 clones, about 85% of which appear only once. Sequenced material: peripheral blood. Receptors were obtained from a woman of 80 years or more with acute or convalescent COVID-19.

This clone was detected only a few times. CDR3 DNA sequence: TGCAGCGCCCGACAGGGAGCGAACACTGAAGCTTTCTTT. Translation: CSARQGANTEAFF. The J gene is TRBJ1-1, the V gene TRBV29-1; TRBD1 matches at 7 bases. The CDR3 consists of 13 residues. The V segment lost 7 bases and the J segment 1 base; nucleotides outside the gene matches: 6. The germline V gene encodes CDR1 SQVTM and CDR2 ANQGSEA.

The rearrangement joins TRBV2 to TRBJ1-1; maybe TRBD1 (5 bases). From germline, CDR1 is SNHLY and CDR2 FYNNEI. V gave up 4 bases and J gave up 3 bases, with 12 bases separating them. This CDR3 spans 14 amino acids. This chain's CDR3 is CASSGLQGHTEAFF. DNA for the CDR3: TGTGCCAGCAGTGGCCTCCAGGGCCACACTGAAGCTTTCTTT.

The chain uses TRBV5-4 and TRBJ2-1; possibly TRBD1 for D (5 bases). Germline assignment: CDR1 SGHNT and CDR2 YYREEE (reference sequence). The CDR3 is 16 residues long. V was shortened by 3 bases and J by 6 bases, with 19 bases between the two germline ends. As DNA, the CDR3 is TGTGCCAGCAGCTGGAACCTAGGAAGGGGTCTCAATGAGCAGTTCTTC. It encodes CASSWNLGRGLNEQFF.

The CDR3 coding sequence is TGCGCCAGCAGCCCAGGCTCTGGAAACACCATATATTTT. This translates into CASSPGSGNTIYF. This chain connects TRBV5-1 to TRBJ1-3; D call uncertain. V was cut by 4 bases and J by 0 bases, with 5 bases left in between. In germline, CDR1 is SGHRS, CDR2 YFSETQ. The CDR3 is 13 amino acids.

CDR3 sequence: CASSPDRGRGGYTF. The CDR3, as DNA: TGTGCCAGCTCTCCTGACAGGGGAAGAGGTGGCTACACCTTC. The chain recombines TRBV18 with TRBJ1-2; 8 bases align to TRBD1. Germline assignment: CDR1 KGHSH and CDR2 LQKENI. J lost 7 bases, V lost 6 bases, and 10 bases had no gene match. CDR3 length: 14 residues.

The CDR3 DNA sequence: TGTGCCAGCAGCGCCGGGTTCTCTGGGGCCAACGTCCTGACTTTC. Amino acids: CASSAGFSGANVLTF. The chain employs TRBV6-2 or TRBV6-3 and TRBJ2-6; no definite D call. Germline V CDR1 and CDR2: MNHEY, SVGEGT. The V gene lost 6 bases and the J gene lost 0 bases, with 9 bases spanning the gap. CDR3 length equals 15 residues.

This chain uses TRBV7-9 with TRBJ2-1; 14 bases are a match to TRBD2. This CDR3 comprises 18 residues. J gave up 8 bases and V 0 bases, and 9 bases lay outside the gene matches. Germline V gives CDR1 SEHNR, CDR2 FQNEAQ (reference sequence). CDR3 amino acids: CASSLALSTSGGVHEQFF. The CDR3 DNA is TGTGCCAGCAGCTTAGCCCTATCGACTAGCGGGGGGGTCCATGAGCAGTTCTTC.

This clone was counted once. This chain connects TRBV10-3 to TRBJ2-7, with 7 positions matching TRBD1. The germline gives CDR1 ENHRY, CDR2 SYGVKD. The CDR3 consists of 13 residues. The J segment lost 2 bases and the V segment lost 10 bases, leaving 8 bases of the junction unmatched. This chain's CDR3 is CATTTGAAYEQYF. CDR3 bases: TGTGCCACAACTACAGGGGCGGCCTACGAGCAGTACTTC.

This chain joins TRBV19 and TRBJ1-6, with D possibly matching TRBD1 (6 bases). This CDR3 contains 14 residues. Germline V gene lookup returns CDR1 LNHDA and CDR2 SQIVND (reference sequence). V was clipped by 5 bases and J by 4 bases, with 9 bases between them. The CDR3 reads CASSPGHYNSPLHF. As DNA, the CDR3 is TGTGCCAGTAGTCCGGGACATTATAATTCACCCCTCCACTTT.

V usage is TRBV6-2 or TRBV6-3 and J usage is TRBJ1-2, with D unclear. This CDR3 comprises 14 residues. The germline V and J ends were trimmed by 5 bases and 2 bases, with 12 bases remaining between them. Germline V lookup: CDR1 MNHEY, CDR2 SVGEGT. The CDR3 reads CASSAWPYNYGYTF. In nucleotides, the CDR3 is TGTGCCAGCAGTGCCTGGCCTTACAACTATGGCTACACCTTC.

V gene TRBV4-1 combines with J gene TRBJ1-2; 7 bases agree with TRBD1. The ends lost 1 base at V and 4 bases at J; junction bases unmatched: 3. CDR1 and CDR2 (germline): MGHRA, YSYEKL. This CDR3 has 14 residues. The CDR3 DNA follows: TGCGCCAGCAGCCAAGGGGACAGTGGCTATGGCTACACCTTC. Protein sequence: CASSQGDSGYGYTF.

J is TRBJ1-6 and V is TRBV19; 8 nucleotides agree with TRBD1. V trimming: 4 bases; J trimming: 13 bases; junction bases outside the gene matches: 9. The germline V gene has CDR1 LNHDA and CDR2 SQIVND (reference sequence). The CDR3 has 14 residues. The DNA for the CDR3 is TGTGCCAGTAGTACCGCCGGACAGGGACCGCCCCTCCACTTT. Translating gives CASSTAGQGPPLHF.

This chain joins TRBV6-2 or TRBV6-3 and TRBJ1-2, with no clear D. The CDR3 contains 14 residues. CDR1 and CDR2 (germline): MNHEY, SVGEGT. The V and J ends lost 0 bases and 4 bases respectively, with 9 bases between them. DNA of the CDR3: TGTGCCAGCAGTTACTCCAACAGAAGCTATGGCTACACCTTC. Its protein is CASSYSNRSYGYTF.

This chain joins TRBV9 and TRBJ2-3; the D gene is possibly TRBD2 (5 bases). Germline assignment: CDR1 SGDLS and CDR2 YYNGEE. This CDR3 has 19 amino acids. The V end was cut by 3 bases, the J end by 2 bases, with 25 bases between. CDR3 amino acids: CASSDRWETAQAVTDTQYF. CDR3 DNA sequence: TGTGCCAGCAGCGACCGGTGGGAGACCGCTCAAGCCGTCACAGATACGCAGTATTTT.

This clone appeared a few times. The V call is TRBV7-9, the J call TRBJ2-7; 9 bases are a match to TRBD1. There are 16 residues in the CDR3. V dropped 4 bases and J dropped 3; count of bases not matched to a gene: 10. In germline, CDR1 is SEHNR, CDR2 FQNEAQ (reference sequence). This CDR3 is CASSSRRTGVVYEQYF. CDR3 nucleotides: TGTGCCAGCAGCTCCCGACGGACAGGGGTGGTCTACGAGCAGTACTTC.

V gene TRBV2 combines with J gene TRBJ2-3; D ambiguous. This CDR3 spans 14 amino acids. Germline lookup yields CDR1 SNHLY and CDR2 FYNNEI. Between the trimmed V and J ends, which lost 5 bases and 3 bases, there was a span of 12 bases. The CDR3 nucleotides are TGTGCCAGCAGTTCCTCCCACCGGACAGATACGCAGTATTTT. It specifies CASSSSHRTDTQYF.

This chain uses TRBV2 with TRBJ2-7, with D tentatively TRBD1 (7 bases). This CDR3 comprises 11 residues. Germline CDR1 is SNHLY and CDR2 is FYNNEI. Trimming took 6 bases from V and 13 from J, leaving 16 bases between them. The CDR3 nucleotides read TGTGCCAGCAGGAACAGGGGAGGCGGCTACTTC. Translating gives CASRNRGGGYF.

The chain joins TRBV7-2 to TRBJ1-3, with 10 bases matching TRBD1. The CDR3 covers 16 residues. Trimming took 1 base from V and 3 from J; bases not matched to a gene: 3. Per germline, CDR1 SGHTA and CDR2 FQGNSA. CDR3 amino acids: CASSLGQGASGNTIYF. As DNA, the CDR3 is TGTGCCAGCAGCTTAGGACAGGGGGCGAGTGGAAACACCATATATTTT. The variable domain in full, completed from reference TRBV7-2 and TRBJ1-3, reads GAGVSQSPSNKVTEKGKDVELRCDPISGHTALYWYRQSLGQGLEFLIYFQGNSAPDKSGLPSDRFSAERTGGSVSTLTIQRTQQEDSAVYLCASSLGQGASGNTIYFGEGSWLTVV.

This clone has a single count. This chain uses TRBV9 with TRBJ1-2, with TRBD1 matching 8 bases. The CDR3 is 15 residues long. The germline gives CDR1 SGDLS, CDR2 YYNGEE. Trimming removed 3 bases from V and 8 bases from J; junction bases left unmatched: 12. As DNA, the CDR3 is TGTGCCAGCAGCGCCTCGACAGGGGTCCTCGGGGGCTACACCTTC. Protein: CASSASTGVLGGYTF.

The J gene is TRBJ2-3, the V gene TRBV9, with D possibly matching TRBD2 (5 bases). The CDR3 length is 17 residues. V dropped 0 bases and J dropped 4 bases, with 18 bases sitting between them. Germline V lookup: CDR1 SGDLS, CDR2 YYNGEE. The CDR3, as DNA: TGTGCCAGCAGCGTAGGGGAGTACTACTACCTGGCAGATACGCAGTATTTT. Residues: CASSVGEYYYLADTQYF.

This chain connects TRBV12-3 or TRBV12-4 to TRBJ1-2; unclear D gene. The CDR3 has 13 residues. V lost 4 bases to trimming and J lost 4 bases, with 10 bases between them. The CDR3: CASSSLRAYGYTF. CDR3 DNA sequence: TGTGCCAGCAGTTCGCTGCGTGCCTATGGCTACACCTTC.

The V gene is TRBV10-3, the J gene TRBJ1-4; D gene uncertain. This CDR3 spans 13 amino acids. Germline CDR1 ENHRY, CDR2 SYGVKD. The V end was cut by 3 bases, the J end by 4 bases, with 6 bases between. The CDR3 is CAISDRVNEKLFF. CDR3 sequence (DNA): TGTGCCATCAGTGATCGAGTTAATGAAAAACTGTTTTTT.

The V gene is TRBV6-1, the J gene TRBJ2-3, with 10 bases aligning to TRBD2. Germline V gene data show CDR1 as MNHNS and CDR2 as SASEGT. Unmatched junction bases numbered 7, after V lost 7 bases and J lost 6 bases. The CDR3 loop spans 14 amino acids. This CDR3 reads CASKGLAISDTQYF. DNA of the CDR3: TGTGCCAGCAAGGGACTAGCGATTTCTGATACGCAGTATTTT.

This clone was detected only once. The DNA for the CDR3 is TGTGCCAGTAGTATAGAGGGCAGGGGGCGTGGGGCCAACGTCCTGACTTTC. Its translation: CASSIEGRGRGANVLTF. The chain combines TRBV19 with TRBJ2-6; 8 nucleotides line up with TRBD1. V was pared by 0 bases and J by 3 bases, with 4 bases of the junction left unmatched. CDR1 and CDR2 from the germline V gene are LNHDA and SQIVND (reference sequence). The CDR3 has 17 residues.

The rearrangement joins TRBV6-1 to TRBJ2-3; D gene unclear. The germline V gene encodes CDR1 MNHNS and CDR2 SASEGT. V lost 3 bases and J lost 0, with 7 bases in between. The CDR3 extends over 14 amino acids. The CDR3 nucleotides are TGTGCCAGCAGTGAGTTGTCTAGCACAGATACGCAGTATTTT. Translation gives CASSELSSTDTQYF.

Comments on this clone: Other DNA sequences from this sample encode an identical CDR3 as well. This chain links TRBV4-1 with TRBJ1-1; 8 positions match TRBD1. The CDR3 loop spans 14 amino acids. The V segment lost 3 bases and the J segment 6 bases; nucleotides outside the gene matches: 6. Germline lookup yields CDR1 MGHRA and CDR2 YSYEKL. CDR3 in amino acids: CASSHQGARPEAFF. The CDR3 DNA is TGCGCCAGCAGCCACCAGGGGGCGAGACCTGAAGCTTTCTTT.

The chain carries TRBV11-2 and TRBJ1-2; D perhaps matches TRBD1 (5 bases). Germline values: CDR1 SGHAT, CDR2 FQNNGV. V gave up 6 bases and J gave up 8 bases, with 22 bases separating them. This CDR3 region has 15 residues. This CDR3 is CASRTGRLAGEGYTF. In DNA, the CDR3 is TGTGCCAGCAGGACGGGCCGACTCGCGGGGGAAGGCTACACCTTC. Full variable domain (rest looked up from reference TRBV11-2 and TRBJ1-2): EAGVAQSPRYKIIEKRQSVAFWCNPISGHATLYWYQQILGQGPKLLIQFQNNGVVDDSQLPKDRFSAERLKGVDSTLKIQPAKLEDSAVYLCASRTGRLAGEGYTFGSGTRLTVV.

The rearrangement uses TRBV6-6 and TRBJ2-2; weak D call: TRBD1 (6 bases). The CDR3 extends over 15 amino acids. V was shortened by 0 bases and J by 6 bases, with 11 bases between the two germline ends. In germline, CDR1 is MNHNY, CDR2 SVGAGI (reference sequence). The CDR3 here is CASSYSAGVSGELFF. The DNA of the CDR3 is TGTGCCAGCAGTTACTCGGCAGGGGTATCCGGGGAGCTGTTTTTT.